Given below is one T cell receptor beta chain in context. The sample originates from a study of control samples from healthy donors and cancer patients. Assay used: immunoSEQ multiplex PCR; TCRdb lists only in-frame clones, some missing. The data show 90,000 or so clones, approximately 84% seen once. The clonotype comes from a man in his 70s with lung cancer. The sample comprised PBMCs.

CDR3 nucleotides: TGCGCCAGCAGCCCTCTCTCGTACCGAAACACTGAAGCTTTCTTT. Translation: CASSPLSYRNTEAFF. This sequence joins TRBV5-1 and TRBJ1-1; D is uncertain. Germline V gene lookup returns CDR1 SGHRS and CDR2 YFSETQ. The CDR3 is made up of 15 amino acids. V lost 4 bases and J 2 bases, leaving 15 bases between the germline ends.